This T cell receptor (beta chain) was observed in a study of shared clonotypes between healthy human individuals. General study findings and limits: Shared across four donors were around 5% of the naive CD4 clonotypes.

This clone was found a few times. Its antigen is undetermined. The CDR3 is made up of 17 amino acids. After removal of 2 bases from V and 7 bases from J, the junction contained 11 bases not matched to a gene. Germline V gene data show CDR1 as SGHTA and CDR2 as FQGNSA. Researchers divided each subset's genomic DNA evenly across several immunoSEQ plates. As handled by the study authors: In the immunoSEQ data, sequences were junction-only and lacked quality scores, so filtering differed. The assay was immunoSEQ multiplex PCR, and TCRdb's table has in-frame clones only and misses some. D and trimming come from the DNA, and the V and J calls and clone size come from that table. The data contain more than 1 million clones, around 78% of them seen just once; the ten biggest clones take up more than 0.5%.

The rearrangement links TRBV7-2 to TRBJ1-2; 12 bases agree with TRBD1. The receptor was derived from a young man in good health. Some clones in this sample may be carry-over from other donors' samples. The sample consisted of memory CD4+ T cells from PBMCs. Subset specified: CD45RA-negative fraction. The CDR3, as DNA: TGTGCCAGCAGCTTATGGGGACAGGGGGCGAGTACGGGTGGCTACACCTTC. Its protein product is CASSLWGQGASTGGYTF.